This entry lists 19 T cell receptor beta chains sequenced from one sample in a study of metastatic and nonmetastatic thyroid tumors. MiXCR reprocessed the PCR reads for TCRdb. Counted here are under 20,000 clones, 34% occurring once; the ten biggest clones make up under 20%. Thyroid surgery had not been preceded by any treatment in any patient. The source material was tumor tissue. All receptors come from a female donor with papillary thyroid cancer or a benign thyroid nodule (not recorded which). Some clones in this sample may be carry-over from other donors' samples.

Points on this clone: The junction departs from germline at one end; a sequencing error may be responsible. This chain joins TRBV7-7 and TRBJ2-3; the match to TRBD2 covers 8 bases. Germline loops: CDR1 SSHAT, CDR2 FNYEAQ (reference sequence). This CDR3 is built from 15 residues. The CDR3 DNA reads TGTGCTAGCAGCTTAAGCGGGAGCGGCACAGATACGCAGTATTTT. Protein product: CASSLSGSGTDTQYF.

By sample fraction, this clone is medium-sized (0.01 to 0.1%). The J gene is TRBJ1-1, the V gene TRBV27; D possibly corresponds to TRBD1 (5 bases). Germline assignment: CDR1 MNHEY and CDR2 SMNVEV (reference sequence). V was pared by 6 bases and J by 4 bases, with 12 bases between. The CDR3 is 13 residues long. CDR3 sequence (DNA): TGTGCCAGCAGAAACACAGGATCCACTGAAGCTTTCTTT. It yields the protein CASRNTGSTEAFF.

In this sample, this clone is medium-sized. The chain is built from TRBV6-1 and TRBJ2-1; D is uncertain. CDR1 and CDR2 from the germline V gene are MNHNS and SASEGT. This CDR3 has 12 residues. V was trimmed by 4 bases and J by 0 bases, leaving 1 base between them. CDR3 in amino acids: CASSGSYNEQFF. The CDR3 bases are TGTGCCAGCAGTGGCTCCTACAATGAGCAGTTCTTC.

By frequency in the sample, this clone is medium-sized. The V gene is TRBV24-1, the J gene TRBJ1-5, with TRBD1 as a possible D gene (6 bases). The CDR3 runs 12 residues. Deletions cut 3 bases from V and 13 bases from J, with 12 bases between. The germline gives CDR1 KGHDR, CDR2 SFDVKD. This CDR3 is CATSDARGPQHF. The CDR3 nucleotides read TGTGCCACCAGTGATGCCAGGGGACCACAGCATTTT.

This clone was observed many times. The V call is TRBV29-1, the J call TRBJ1-2; a possible D gene is TRBD1 (5 bases). The CDR3 is made up of 14 amino acids. The ends were cut back, 2 bases at V and 9 bases at J, with 19 bases in the middle. Germline assignment: CDR1 SQVTM and CDR2 ANQGSEA. The DNA for the CDR3 is TGCAGCGTTGAATGGCAGGGACGTCCAGGCAGCTACACCTTC. The encoded protein is CSVEWQGRPGSYTF.

This clone was seen more than once but under ten times. The chain links TRBV6-1 to TRBJ1-6; D possibly corresponds to TRBD1 (6 bases). CDR3 length equals 14 residues. Trimming took 6 bases from V and 8 from J, leaving 14 bases between them. Germline assignment: CDR1 MNHNS and CDR2 SASEGT. DNA for the CDR3: TGTGCCAGCAGGACAGGACAACGTCATTCACCCCTCCACTTT. Its protein product is CASRTGQRHSPLHF.

This clone was picked up a small number of times. The chain combines TRBV30 with TRBJ1-1; D not certain. Germline V CDR1 and CDR2: GTSNPN, SVGIG (reference sequence). This CDR3 is built from 13 residues. V was clipped by 3 bases and J by 5 bases, with 13 bases between them. In nucleotides, the CDR3 is TGTGCCTGGAGGGGGAAGGGATGGACTGAAGCTTTCTTT. It is translated as CAWRGKGWTEAFF.

The rearrangement uses TRBV19 and TRBJ1-5, with D unresolved. This CDR3 is 13 amino acids long. Trimming stripped 7 bases from V and 6 bases from J, with 13 bases between. Germline V gene data show CDR1 as LNHDA and CDR2 as SQIVND (reference sequence). CDR3 coding DNA: TGTGCCAGTAAGCAGGCAGGAGGTCAGCCCCAGCATTTT. Encoded protein: CASKQAGGQPQHF.

By its share, this clone is medium-sized. This CDR3 is CASRWTANMNTEAFF. The DNA for the CDR3 is TGTGCCAGCAGGTGGACAGCTAACATGAACACTGAAGCTTTCTTT. This chain links TRBV2 with TRBJ1-1; TRBD1 is a possible D gene (6 bases). Germline loops: CDR1 SNHLY, CDR2 FYNNEI. This CDR3 spans 15 amino acids. Trimming removed 6 bases from V and 0 bases from J, with 14 bases in between.

This clone showed up many times. This chain uses TRBV29-1 with TRBJ2-2, with unresolved D. Trimming took 2 bases from V and 0 from J, leaving 7 bases between them. The CDR3 spans 14 residues. Germline V gene sequence: CDR1 SQVTM, CDR2 ANQGSEA. The CDR3 region is CSVESRSNTGELFF. The CDR3 nucleotides read TGCAGCGTTGAATCCCGCTCGAACACCGGGGAGCTGTTTTTT.

This clone was seen a few times. This sequence joins TRBV19 and TRBJ1-4; perhaps TRBD1 as D (6 bases). Trimming took off 6 bases at V and 3 bases at J, with 17 bases between the two ends. There are 16 residues in the CDR3. The germline CDR1 and CDR2 sequences are LNHDA and SQIVND (reference sequence). CDR3 loop: CASSEPLGASNEKLFF. CDR3 nucleotide sequence: TGTGCCAGTAGCGAACCCCTGGGGGCGTCTAATGAAAAACTGTTTTTT.

The CDR3 DNA sequence: TGTGCCAGCAGCCTAGACAGGTCCCACGAGCAGTACTTC. Translated: CASSLDRSHEQYF. The chain recombines TRBV7-8 with TRBJ2-7, with D tentatively TRBD1 (6 bases). Germline lookup yields CDR1 SGHVS and CDR2 FQNEAQ. Trimming stripped 5 bases from V and 5 bases from J, with 13 bases between. This CDR3 has 13 residues.

The J gene is TRBJ1-1, the V gene TRBV11-3; D not certain. Germline V gives CDR1 SGHNT, CDR2 YENEEA. V was cut by 1 base and J by 3 bases, with 12 bases left in between. The CDR3 consists of 15 residues. CDR3 in DNA: TGTGCCAGCAGCTTAGTGTTGGGTAAAGACACTGAAGCTTTCTTT. Its protein product is CASSLVLGKDTEAFF.

The chain combines TRBV20-1 with TRBJ2-1; D might be TRBD1 (6 bases). The CDR3 extends over 15 amino acids. Per the germline V gene, CDR1 is DFQATT and CDR2 is SNEGSKA (reference sequence). V dropped 4 bases and J dropped 2 bases, with 15 bases sitting between them. The CDR3 DNA reads TGCAGTGCTAAGGTTCCAGGGGTCCCCTACAATGAGCAGTTCTTC. Its protein product is CSAKVPGVPYNEQFF.

The rearrangement uses TRBV19 and TRBJ1-6; no clear D. The CDR3 has 18 amino acids. Germline CDR1 LNHDA, CDR2 SQIVND (reference sequence). V was cut by 6 bases and J by 9 bases, with 27 bases left in between. CDR3: CASRDPQLTRTSGSPLHF. The CDR3 DNA is TGTGCCAGTAGAGACCCGCAGCTCACCCGGACGAGTGGTTCACCCCTCCACTTT.

This clone has more than one count but fewer than ten. The chain links TRBV6-1 to TRBJ2-7, with D tentatively TRBD1 (6 bases). V lost 6 bases and J lost 7, with 16 bases in between. CDR3 length: 13 residues. Germline V gene data show CDR1 as MNHNS and CDR2 as SASEGT. CDR3 region: CASRQGRVGEQYF. CDR3 DNA sequence: TGTGCCAGCAGACAGGGAAGGGTGGGGGAGCAGTACTTC.

The table lists this clone with a few counts. A read error may account for a junction end that differs from germline. The V call is TRBV12-3 or TRBV12-4, the J call TRBJ1-2; 7 bases align to TRBD1. The CDR3 runs to 13 residues. The CDR3 here is CASIPDRLYGYAF. CDR3 coding DNA: TGTGCCAGCATCCCGGACAGGCTTTATGGCTACGCCTTC.

V is TRBV12-3 or TRBV12-4 and J is TRBJ2-3; maybe TRBD2 (5 bases). The V end lost 3 bases, the J end lost 4 bases, and 5 bases lay between the germline ends. The CDR3 covers 12 residues. The DNA for the CDR3 is TGTGCCAGCAGTTTCGGGGCAGATACGCAGTATTTT. It specifies CASSFGADTQYF.

The chain carries TRBV5-1 and TRBJ1-6; D gene ambiguous. This CDR3 comprises 14 residues. V was clipped by 0 bases and J by 9 bases, with 10 bases between them. CDR1 is SGHRS, CDR2 YFSETQ, per germline. The CDR3 spells CASSLVGESSPLHF. The CDR3 coding sequence is TGCGCCAGCAGCTTGGTCGGAGAAAGTTCACCCCTCCACTTT.